This TCR beta chain was recorded in a study of cytomegalovirus exposure and HLA in healthy donors. Researchers ran the PCR with 60 Vbeta and 13 Jbeta primers. Sequencing used immunoSEQ multiplex PCR; TCRdb keeps in-frame clones, though not all of them. Of 99,000 or so clones in the sample, 65% to 85% were seen once. The J segment lost 7 bases and the V segment lost 0 bases, leaving 5 bases of the junction unmatched. This CDR3 comprises 15 residues. The germline V gene encodes CDR1 SGHDT and CDR2 YYEEEE. This clonotype was obtained from a male donor in good health and CMV-seronegative. The sample consisted of PBMCs. The V call is TRBV5-6, the J call TRBJ2-7; 12 nucleotides line up with TRBD1. CDR3 amino acids: CASSLVGTGGWEQYF. Written as DNA, the CDR3 is TGTGCCAGCAGCTTGGTGGGGACAGGGGGCTGGGAGCAGTACTTC.